The rows below give T cell receptor beta chains drawn from one sample of a study of shared clonotypes between healthy human individuals. The data were produced by immunoSEQ multiplex PCR, yet TCRdb's version contains in-frame clones alone and is incomplete. Of about 1.1 million clones in the sample, 60% to 80% were seen once. The specimen was memory CD4+ T cells from PBMCs. The receptors here all came from a young man in good health. Some clones in this sample may be carry-over from other donors' samples. Both conserved end residues are part of each CDR3. A D gene is named only where the DNA matches it firmly. The listing skips clone size in some rows; elsewhere it reads once, few, many or a size class.

NA,TRBJ1-1,TRBV27,few,TGTGCCAGCAGTTTTACGGGGATTGGGACTGAAGCTTTCTTT,CASSFTGIGTEAFF
NA,TRBJ1-2,TRBV19,NA,TGTGCCAGTAGCGCCCAGGGAGGATATGGCTACACCTTC,CASSAQGGYGYTF
TRBD2,TRBJ2-5,TRBV11-2,NA,TGTGCCAGCAGCACGATCGGGAGGGGTGAGACCCAGTACTTC,CASSTIGRGETQYF
NA,TRBJ1-2,TRBV5-1,NA,TGCGCCAGCAGCTTTGTTGGGGCCCGGGGCTACACCTTC,CASSFVGARGYTF
TRBD1,TRBJ2-2,TRBV18,NA,TGTGCCAGCTCACCAGGGACAGGGGGCAAGACCGGGGAGCTGTTTTTT,CASSPGTGGKTGELFF
NA,TRBJ2-5,TRBV5-1,NA,TGCGCCAGCAAGGCCAGGGGTGGGGAGACCCAGTACTTC,CASKARGGETQYF
TRBD2,TRBJ2-5,TRBV4-2,NA,TGTGCCAGCAGCCAAGGCGTAGAGGGGCGGGGGGAGACCCAGTACTTC,CASSQGVEGRGETQYF
NA,TRBJ2-6,TRBV7-3,NA,TGTGCCAGCAGCCCTGCCGGGACCCGCTCTGGGGCCAACGTCCTGACTTTC,CASSPAGTRSGANVLTF
NA,TRBJ2-2,TRBV21-1,once,TGTGCCAGCAGCAAGGATCGCGGGAGGGAAAACACCGGGGAGCTGTTTTTT,CASSKDRGRENTGELFF
NA,TRBJ1-1,TRBV7-6,NA,TGTGCCAGCAGCTTGGGAGGGCCGATGAACACTGAAGCTTTCTTT,CASSLGGPMNTEAFF
NA,TRBJ1-3,TRBV6-6,NA,TGTGCCAGCAGTTTGAACAGTCCTGGAAACACCATATATTTT,CASSLNSPGNTIYF
NA,TRBJ1-5,TRBV19,once,TGTGCCAGTACCACAACTAATCAGCCCCAGCATTTT,CASTTTNQPQHF
TRBD1,TRBJ2-7,TRBV4-1,NA,TGCGCCAGCAGCCCCCGACAGGGCCCCTACGAGCAGTACTTC,CASSPRQGPYEQYF
NA,TRBJ1-1,TRBV28,NA,TGTGCCAGCAGTGAACTATCGGCAGAGAACACTGAAGCTTTCTTT,CASSELSAENTEAFF
TRBD1,TRBJ1-2,TRBV11-2,NA,TGTGCCAGCAGCCCAAGGGGGCAGTATAGGGGCTACACCTTC,CASSPRGQYRGYTF
NA,TRBJ1-5,TRBV28,NA,TGTGCCAGCAGACGCAGTGAGCAGCCCCAGCATTTT,CASRRSEQPQHF
NA,TRBJ1-1,TRBV2,NA,TGTGCCAGCAGCCATGGGGCAGTCTTTGACACTGAAGCTTTCTTT,CASSHGAVFDTEAFF
TRBD2,TRBJ2-5,TRBV5-1,NA,TGCGCCAGCAGCTTGGCCGTTCGGGCTAGCGGGAGTGGGGAGACCCAGTACTTC,CASSLAVRASGSGETQYF
NA,TRBJ1-5,TRBV19,NA,TGTGCCAGTAGTATAGAGAGACAGTTGAGTGGCAATCAGCCCCAGCATTTT,CASSIERQLSGNQPQHF
TRBD2,TRBJ2-3,TRBV4-1,few,TGCGCCAGCAGCCTGGGACTAGCGGGACCGGCAGGCACAGATACGCAGTATTTT,CASSLGLAGPAGTDTQYF
TRBD1,TRBJ1-1,TRBV11-2,NA,TGTGCCAGCACGGGACAGGGGGTCTCTGAAGCTTTCTTT,CASTGQGVSEAFF
TRBD2,TRBJ2-1,TRBV5-4,NA,TGTGCCAGCAGCTTGGGTACTAGCGGGAGATACAATGAGCAGTTCTTC,CASSLGTSGRYNEQFF
NA,TRBJ1-3,TRBV9,NA,TGTGCCAGCAGCGTAGGTATGGAGGGCCTCTCTGGAAACACCATATATTTT,CASSVGMEGLSGNTIYF
NA,TRBJ1-2,TRBV7-2,NA,TGTGCCAGCAGCTTAGGGGGCGCAGGGGATGGCTACACCTTC,CASSLGGAGDGYTF
NA,TRBJ2-3,TRBV29-1,NA,TGCAGCGCGAAGGAGGCAGATACGCAGTATTTT,CSAKEADTQYF
TRBD1,TRBJ1-2,TRBV6-5,once,TGTGCCAGCAGTCCTAGGGACAGGAAGGGAGGCTACACCTTC,CASSPRDRKGGYTF
TRBD2,TRBJ2-1,TRBV7-3,few,TGTGCCAGCAGCAGGACTAGCGGGAGCCACAATGAGCAGTTCTTC,CASSRTSGSHNEQFF
NA,TRBJ1-4,TRBV29-1,NA,TGCAGCGGCCAAACAAATGAAAAACTGTTTTTT,CSGQTNEKLFF
NA,TRBJ1-2,TRBV2,NA,TGTGCCAGCAGTTCGGTGGATATCAGCTATGGCTACACCTTC,CASSSVDISYGYTF
NA,TRBJ1-2,TRBV10-3,NA,TGTGCCATCAGTGAGTCCCTCTATGGCTACACCTTC,CAISESLYGYTF
NA,TRBJ1-2,TRBV7-9,NA,TGTGCCAGCAGCCCAACCGGCTTCGCAGGGAGGCAATATGGCTACACCTTC,CASSPTGFAGRQYGYTF
NA,TRBJ2-3,TRBV29-1,NA,TGCAGCGTTGCCTCAGATACGCAGTATTTT,CSVASDTQYF
TRBD2,TRBJ2-5,TRBV27,NA,TGTGCCAGCACAGGAAGGGCGGGGGGCTCAGAGACCCAGTACTTC,CASTGRAGGSETQYF
NA,TRBJ2-3,TRBV5-1,NA,TGCGCCAGCAGCTTGGACACTCCTCGATCGGATACGCAGTATTTT,CASSLDTPRSDTQYF
NA,TRBJ1-4,TRBV2,NA,TGTGCCAGCAGTGACCGGACAAGGGAAAAACTGTTTTTT,CASSDRTREKLFF
NA,TRBJ2-7,TRBV7-8,NA,TGTGCCAGCAGCTTACCCTGGGTCCGGGAGCAGTACTTC,CASSLPWVREQYF
NA,TRBJ2-2,TRBV11-3,few,TGTGCCAGCAGTCGCACAGGGTTGAGGACCGGGGAGCTGTTTTTT,CASSRTGLRTGELFF
NA,TRBJ1-2,TRBV30,NA,TGTGCCTGGAGTTCCACATCCGGCAACACCTTC,CAWSSTSGNTF
TRBD2,TRBJ2-3,TRBV2,NA,TGTGCCAGCCTGAGACTAGCGGGGTATGCAGATACGCAGTATTTT,CASLRLAGYADTQYF
TRBD2,TRBJ2-1,TRBV5-8,NA,TGTGCCAGCAGCCTGGGACTAGCGGGTTACAATGAGCAGTTCTTC,CASSLGLAGYNEQFF
TRBD2,TRBJ2-3,TRBV4-3,once,TGCGCCAGCAGCCAAGACCCGCGGGGGGCGGTAGATACGCAGTATTTT,CASSQDPRGAVDTQYF
TRBD1,TRBJ2-5,TRBV2,NA,TGTGCCAGCAGCTACGGGACAGGGCAGGAGACCCAGTACTTC,CASSYGTGQETQYF
NA,TRBJ1-3,TRBV9,NA,TGTGCCAGCAGCCCAGGGACGTCCAGCTCTGGAAACACCATATATTTT,CASSPGTSSSGNTIYF
NA,TRBJ2-7,TRBV4-2,few,TGTGCCAGCAGCTATAAGAGCTCCTACGAGCAGTACTTC,CASSYKSSYEQYF
NA,TRBJ1-5,TRBV28,NA,TGTGCCAGCAGTTATAGGGTGCCTCCAGGCAGTCAGCCCCAGCATTTT,CASSYRVPPGSQPQHF
TRBD1,TRBJ1-3,TRBV7-6,NA,TGTGCCAGCAGCCCAGGGGTGCAGGGGGCGACTGGAAACACCATATATTTT,CASSPGVQGATGNTIYF
TRBD1,TRBJ2-5,TRBV28,once,TGTGCCAGCACGCACCTTACCTGGACAGGGCGACCCCTCCAAGAGACCCAGTACTTC,CASTHLTWTGRPLQETQYF
NA,TRBJ2-1,TRBV28,NA,TGTGCCAGCAGTTTTGGGGAGCCACAGAATGAGCAGTTCTTC,CASSFGEPQNEQFF
NA,TRBJ2-1,TRBV28,NA,TGTGCCAGCAGCCCCGGTCGGCGGTATGACGTCCAGTTCTTC,CASSPGRRYDVQFF
TRBD2,TRBJ2-3,TRBV7-2,few,TGTGCCAGCAGCACCGTTACTAGCGGGAGTACGGATTTT,CASSTVTSGSTDF
NA,TRBJ2-5,TRBV5-5,once,TGTGCCAGCAGCACAAGCATCGGACTACCCCAAGAGACCCAGTACTTC,CASSTSIGLPQETQYF
TRBD2,TRBJ2-5,TRBV5-1,NA,TGCGCCAGCAGCTTCGGCGGGGGAACAAAAGAGACCCAGTACTTC,CASSFGGGTKETQYF
NA,TRBJ2-1,TRBV4-3,NA,TGCGCCAGCAGCCAAAGGAGGGCGGACCGGAGCAATGAGCAGTTCTTC,CASSQRRADRSNEQFF
TRBD1,TRBJ1-5,TRBV28,NA,TGTGCCAGCAGTTTAGGGGGGGCGGACAGGGTCAATCAGCCCCAGCATTTT,CASSLGGADRVNQPQHF
TRBD1,TRBJ2-6,TRBV19,NA,TGTGCCAGTAGTAATACAGGGGGCGGTGGGGCCAACGTCCTGACTTTC,CASSNTGGGGANVLTF
NA,TRBJ1-4,TRBV6-1,NA,TGTGCCAGCATGGCACGAACTAATGAAAAACTGTTTTTT,CASMARTNEKLFF
NA,TRBJ2-7,TRBV7-2,NA,TGTGCCAGCAGCTTAGCCTCGACATCTTACGAGCAGTACTTC,CASSLASTSYEQYF